This T cell receptor beta chain comes out of a study of beta chain features in type 1 diabetes. Points from the study as a whole: Across all four CD4+ subsets, people with type 1 diabetes showed modestly shorter TCRB CDR3s.

The germline V gene has CDR1 KGHSH and CDR2 LQKENI. V dropped 3 bases and J dropped 0; count of bases not matched to a gene: 10. The CDR3 loop spans 18 amino acids. Averaging around 110 mL, one heparinised blood draw came from each individual donor. Every isolated RNA sample was fully reverse transcribed, so sequencing captured expressed TCRB transcripts. Data came from immunoSEQ multiplex PCR; TCRdb stores just in-frame clones and leaves some out. The table records tens of thousands of clones, approximately 51% of them present only once. This clone was found a few times. What it binds is not known. This TCR was recovered from a woman aged 25-40 years in good health. This sequence joins TRBV18 and TRBJ2-1, with 8 positions matching TRBD2. The sequenced material came from stem cell memory CD4+ T cells from blood. The CDR3 DNA sequence: TGTGCCAGCTCACCCCGGGATAGCGGGATTGGCTCCTACAATGAGCAGTTCTTC. It translates to CASSPRDSGIGSYNEQFF.